This T cell receptor (beta chain) comes out of a study of beta chain features in type 1 diabetes. Study as a whole: Investigators examined approximately 100,000,000 sorted cells across all samples. Study conclusions and caveats: It was possible that PCR favored shorter templates, equally so in patients and controls. The naive, central memory and Treg TCRB repertoires looked more alike in patients than they did in healthy donors.

Germline V gives CDR1 MDHEN, CDR2 SYDVKM. This CDR3 contains 13 residues. The ends were cut back, 10 bases at V and 5 bases at J, with 14 bases in the middle. Concerning this clone itself: The antigen is not known.

Naive, central memory, regulatory and stem cell-like memory cells within the CD4+ compartment were sorted using CD45RO/CCR7/CD25/CD127/CD95/CD27. TCRB transcripts that were expressed got sequenced, as all of the isolated RNA had been reverse transcribed. TCRdb's table, derived via immunoSEQ multiplex PCR, lists solely in-frame clones and lacks some. There are fewer than 650,000 clones in the sample; less than 20% occur only once, and under 0.095% lies in the top ten. The V and J genes are TRBV28 and TRBJ2-2; possible D gene TRBD2, 5 bases. The sequence came from a man between 18 and 35 years old in good health. Sequencing input: naive CD4+ T cells from blood. The CDR3 loop reads CATGKGITGELFF. DNA for the CDR3: TGTGCCACCGGGAAGGGCATAACCGGGGAGCTGTTTTTT.